In this sample, the clone carrying this TCR beta chain turned up a few times. Its specificity is not known. In germline, CDR1 is MDHEN, CDR2 SYDVKM. Between the trimmed V and J ends, which lost 3 bases and 0 bases, there was a span of 9 bases. The CDR3 consists of 14 residues. This sample stems from a study of early T cells in non-severe SARS-CoV-2 infection. About the study: Chains from this unsorted whole-blood bulk RNA could not be paired.

Whole-study findings and limits: VDJdb-based matching was biased toward anti-spike CD8 responses and missed private and CD4 specificities.

As part of library construction, unique molecular identifiers were attached to individual cDNA molecules. TCRdb used MiXCR to reprocess the 5' RACE reads, holding one entry per CDR3 protein. Found here are around 100,000 distinct CDR3 sequences, about 15% of them singletons; the top ten hold 1.3%. This clonotype was obtained from an adult who was a healthcare worker with PCR-confirmed SARS-CoV-2 infection or an uninfected control (not recorded which). The sequenced sample was whole blood. The rearrangement joins TRBV28 to TRBJ2-7; D remains ambiguous. CDR3: CASSFMRISYEQYF. CDR3 bases: TGTGCCAGCAGTTTTATGCGGATCTCCTACGAGCAGTACTTC.